This TCR beta chain originates from a study of shared clonotypes between healthy human individuals. To note about this clone: Its specificity is unknown.

Study-wide findings and caveats: Although depth was large, rarefaction showed that sequencing of the sorted subsets was incomplete. Of the naive CD4 clonotypes, around 5.2% were shared across a handful of donors.

Germline lookup yields CDR1 SGDLS and CDR2 YYNGEE. This CDR3 has 14 residues. V was pared by 0 bases and J by 8 bases, with 4 bases of the junction left unmatched. Splitting of each subset's genomic DNA was done evenly across several immunoSEQ plates. Each sorted subset replicate got 200 ng genomic DNA, 30,000 or so genomes. Using immunoSEQ multiplex PCR, the repertoire was profiled, and TCRdb retains in-frame clones only, with some absent. The data hold 2 million to 2.5 million clones, with 90% to 97% observed a single time. This chain uses TRBV9 with TRBJ1-4; TRBD1 agrees at 7 bases. The receptor was isolated from a young man in good health. The sample taken for sequencing was naive CD4+ T cells sorted from blood. Subset denoted: CD45RA+ positively selected. CDR3 DNA: TGTGCCAGCAGCGTAGGCCTACAGGGGGAAAAACTGTTTTTT. Translated: CASSVGLQGEKLFF.